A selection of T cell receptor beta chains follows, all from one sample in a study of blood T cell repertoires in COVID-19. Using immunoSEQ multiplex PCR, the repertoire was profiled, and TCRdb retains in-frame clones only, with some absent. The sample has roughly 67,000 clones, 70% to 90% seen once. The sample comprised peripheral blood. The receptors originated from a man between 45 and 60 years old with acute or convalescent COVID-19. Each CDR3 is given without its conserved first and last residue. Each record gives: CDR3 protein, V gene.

ASGGSNYGYT | TRBV11-2
ASSRATGALNSPLH | TRBV5-1
ASSVRDRGSNYGYT | TRBV6-1
ATSDPPRGRMEDTQY | TRBV24-1
ASSIDRARQY | TRBV12-3/TRBV12-4
ASSSGQNEKLF | TRBV5-6
AISEGQGRFHQPQH | TRBV10-3
ASSRQGADTGELF | TRBV7-3
ASSSNPGLPTDTQY | TRBV5-1
ASSLAATSGLNTDTQY | TRBV5-6
ASSDLGTVSPLH | TRBV6-1
ASSLRGGTEAF | TRBV5-1
ASSADRSAYYGYT | TRBV2
ASLSGQGFDWY | TRBV6-5
ATSRTVGYNYGYT | TRBV15
ASSDDTSGSTDTQY | TRBV2
AISEQSGGRYEQF | TRBV10-3
ATRDRGILGELF | TRBV27
ASSRSTGANTANTGELF | TRBV5-1
ASSPSGSSTDTQY | TRBV4-1
ATSGTWGDGPSYEQY | TRBV15
ASSTSLGTGGYDGELF | TRBV18
ASSLDTRGPTGELF | TRBV5-4
ASSPSGHHNEQY | TRBV7-9
ASSWTSGGPQETQY | TRBV5-1
ASSAWESGIYNEQF | TRBV9
ASSLDARTGTYVEQF | TRBV5-1
ASSLDQGSLLF | TRBV11-2
ASSQGQSTGELF | TRBV5-1
ASSIEGLNEQY | TRBV19
ASSEALMGRGNGYT | TRBV2
ATSDPQPGQGYQETQY | TRBV24-1
ASSEVASGVNTGELF | TRBV2